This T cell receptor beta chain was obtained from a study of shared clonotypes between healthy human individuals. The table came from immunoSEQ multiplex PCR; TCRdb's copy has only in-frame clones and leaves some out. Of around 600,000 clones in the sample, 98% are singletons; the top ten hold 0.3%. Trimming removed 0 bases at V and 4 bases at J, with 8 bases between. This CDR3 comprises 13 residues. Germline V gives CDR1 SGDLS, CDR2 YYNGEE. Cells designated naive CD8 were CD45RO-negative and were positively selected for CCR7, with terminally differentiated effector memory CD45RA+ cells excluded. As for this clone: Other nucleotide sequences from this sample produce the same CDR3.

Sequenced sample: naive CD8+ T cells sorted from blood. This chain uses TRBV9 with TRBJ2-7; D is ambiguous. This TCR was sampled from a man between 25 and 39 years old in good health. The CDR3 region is CASSVGPSYEQYF. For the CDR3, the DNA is TGTGCCAGCAGCGTAGGGCCCTCTTACGAGCAGTACTTC.